This T cell receptor beta chain was sequenced for a study of T cells in Graves' hyperthyroidism and ophthalmopathy. At least ten counts were recorded for this clonotype. Amplification targeted TCR beta CDR3 regions from RNA transcripts. RT-PCR in the first round (using the HTBI primer set) targeted the TCR CDR3. A single record per CDR3 protein comes from TCRdb applying MiXCR to the multiplex PCR reads. This sample has hundreds of thousands of distinct CDR3 sequences; around 21% occur once, and the top ten carry 34%. The CDR3 has 15 residues. Germline CDR1 is MNHNS and CDR2 is SASEGT. V gave up 5 bases and J gave up 3 bases; unmatched junction bases: 9.

The chain combines TRBV6-1 with TRBJ2-7; 8 positions agree with TRBD1. The source material was blood. The receptor's source is a man aged 25 to 40 with Graves' ophthalmopathy. The CDR3 DNA reads TGTGCCAGCAGTCGATTCGGGACAGGTAGCTACGAGCAGTACTTC. Its translation: CASSRFGTGSYEQYF.